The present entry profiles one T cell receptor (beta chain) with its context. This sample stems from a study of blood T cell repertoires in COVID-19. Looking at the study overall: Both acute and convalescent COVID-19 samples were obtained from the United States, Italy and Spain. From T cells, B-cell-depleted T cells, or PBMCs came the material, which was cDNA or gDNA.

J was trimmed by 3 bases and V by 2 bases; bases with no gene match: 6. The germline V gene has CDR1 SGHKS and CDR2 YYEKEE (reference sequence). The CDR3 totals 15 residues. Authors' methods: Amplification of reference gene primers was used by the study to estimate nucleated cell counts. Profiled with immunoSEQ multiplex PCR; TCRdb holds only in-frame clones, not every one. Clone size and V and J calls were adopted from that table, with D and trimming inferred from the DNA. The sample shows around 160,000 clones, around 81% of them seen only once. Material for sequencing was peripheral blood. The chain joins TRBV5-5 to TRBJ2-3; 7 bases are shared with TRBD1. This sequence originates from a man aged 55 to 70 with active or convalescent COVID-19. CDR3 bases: TGTGCCAGCAGCTTCCGACAGGGAACGACAGATACGCAGTATTTT. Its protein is CASSFRQGTTDTQYF.